The 2 T cell receptor beta chains below were found in one sample sequenced in a study of cytomegalovirus exposure and HLA in healthy donors. It was with 60 Vbeta and 13 Jbeta primers that the PCR ran. The repertoire was sequenced with immunoSEQ multiplex PCR; TCRdb's copy has only in-frame clones and lacks some. The sample shows roughly 250,000 clones, around 80% of them seen only once. Sequenced sample: PBMCs. These receptors were collected from a girl between 2 and 10 years old in good health and CMV-seronegative.

The chain employs TRBV10-3 and TRBJ1-1, with D hard to call. In germline, CDR1 is ENHRY, CDR2 SYGVKD. This CDR3 has 17 residues. Trimming took off 8 bases at V and 0 bases at J, with 22 bases between the two ends. This CDR3 reads CAIAALSSGKMNTEAFF. As DNA, the CDR3 is TGTGCCATCGCCGCCCTAAGTTCCGGTAAAATGAACACTGAAGCTTTCTTT.

V usage is TRBV28 and J usage is TRBJ1-5; 8 positions match TRBD1. This CDR3 region has 16 residues. The germline V gene has CDR1 MDHEN and CDR2 SYDVKM. The V segment lost 2 bases and the J segment 4 bases; nucleotides outside the gene matches: 7. CDR3 nucleotide sequence: TGTGCCAGCAGTTTACCCGACAGGGGAAAAAATCAGCCCCAGCATTTT. It encodes CASSLPDRGKNQPQHF.